These 32 T cell receptor beta chains were all obtained from the same sample, sequenced in a study of regulatory dendritic cells for organ transplantation. Profiled with immunoSEQ multiplex PCR; TCRdb holds only in-frame clones, not every one. Found here are 25,000 to 35,000 clones, less than 85% of them singletons; the top ten hold approximately 0.44%. The material sequenced was naive CD8+ T cells from blood. Subset described: CD45RA+ naive T cells. These receptors came from a human donor in good health.

The CDR3 reads CASSDGGMGNTEAFF. CDR3 DNA: TGTGCCAGCAGCGACGGGGGAATGGGGAACACTGAAGCTTTCTTT. The V gene is TRBV7-9, the J gene TRBJ1-1, with a possible D match to TRBD1 (5 bases). The CDR3 sequence is 15 residues long. CDR1 is SEHNR, CDR2 FQNEAQ, per germline (reference sequence). The germline V and J ends were trimmed by 5 bases and 1 base, with 14 bases remaining between them.

CDR3 coding DNA: TGCGCCAGCAGCCAAGATTTATCCGAGAGCTCTGGAAACACCATATATTTT. This encodes CASSQDLSESSGNTIYF. This chain uses TRBV4-3 with TRBJ1-3; D not certain. Trimming took off 0 bases at V and 0 bases at J, with 12 bases between the two ends. The CDR3 runs 17 residues. The germline CDR1 and CDR2 sequences are LGHNA and YSLEER.

This clone was observed a few times. The CDR3 DNA is TGTGCCAGCAGCGTAGCAGGGGCATCTGAAGCTTTCTTT. Translating gives CASSVAGASEAFF. The gene calls are TRBV9 and TRBJ1-1; a possible D gene is TRBD1 (6 bases). The ends were cut back, 0 bases at V and 6 bases at J, with 9 bases in the middle. The CDR3 sequence is 13 residues long. Germline V gene data show CDR1 as SGDLS and CDR2 as YYNGEE.

J is TRBJ1-1 and V is TRBV4-3; D may be TRBD1 (6 bases). V was pared by 1 base and J by 7 bases, with 16 bases between. CDR1 LGHNA and CDR2 YSLEER come from the germline V gene. The CDR3 consists of 15 residues. CDR3: CASSQGRKQGNEAFF. Written as DNA, the CDR3 is TGCGCCAGCAGCCAAGGACGAAAACAGGGAAATGAAGCTTTCTTT.

The table lists this clone with a count of one. CDR3 coding DNA: TGTGCCAGCAGTTACTCGGGACAGGGGTTTTACGAGCAGTACTTC. Translation gives CASSYSGQGFYEQYF. The chain carries TRBV6-5 and TRBJ2-7, with TRBD1 identical over 10 bases. CDR1 is MNHEY and CDR2 is SVGAGI in the germline V gene. Unmatched junction bases numbered 3, after V lost 0 bases and J lost 4 bases. The CDR3 loop spans 15 amino acids.

This sequence joins TRBV5-6 and TRBJ1-2; D is possibly TRBD1 (5 bases). The V gene's germline CDR1 is SGHDT and CDR2 YYEEEE. The CDR3 runs to 14 residues. Between the trimmed V and J ends, which lost 0 bases and 5 bases, there was a span of 11 bases. CDR3 in DNA: TGTGCCAGCAGCTTGGGTGACAGTCCTTATGGCTACACCTTC. Protein sequence: CASSLGDSPYGYTF.

The chain is built from TRBV6-5 and TRBJ2-2, with 10 bases aligning to TRBD1. The CDR3 is 14 amino acids. Germline CDR1 is MNHEY and CDR2 is SVGAGI. The trim removed 8 bases at V and 5 bases at J, leaving 5 bases unmatched. The CDR3 loop reads CASQDRGYTGELFF. As DNA, the CDR3 is TGTGCCAGCCAGGACAGGGGGTATACCGGGGAGCTGTTTTTT.

The V call is TRBV18, the J call TRBJ1-1, with 9 bases that match TRBD1. The CDR3 is 18 residues long. V trimming: 3 bases; J trimming: 1 base; junction bases outside the gene matches: 12. In germline, CDR1 is KGHSH, CDR2 LQKENI. Here the CDR3 reads CASSPPSWDRDTNTEAFF. As DNA, the CDR3 is TGTGCCAGCTCACCCCCATCCTGGGACAGGGATACGAACACTGAAGCTTTCTTT.

The chain recombines TRBV9 with TRBJ1-5; 7 bases are shared with TRBD1. This CDR3 spans 14 amino acids. Germline V gives CDR1 SGDLS, CDR2 YYNGEE. Trimming at V came to 3 bases and at J to 6 bases, leaving 6 bases not matched to a gene. Written as DNA, the CDR3 is TGTGCCAGCAGCGCCACCGACAGGGTTCAGCCCCAGCATTTT. Translating gives CASSATDRVQPQHF.

The rearrangement joins TRBV7-6 to TRBJ2-7; TRBD2 agrees at 10 bases. The CDR3 has 15 residues. From germline, CDR1 is SGHVS and CDR2 FNYEAQ. V shed 5 bases, J shed 2 bases, and the junction held 6 bases outside the gene matches. This CDR3 is CASSPGTSETYEQYF. CDR3 DNA sequence: TGTGCCAGCAGCCCCGGGACTAGCGAAACCTACGAGCAGTACTTC.

This chain links TRBV9 with TRBJ2-7; 9 nucleotides align to TRBD1. From germline, CDR1 is SGDLS and CDR2 YYNGEE. With V trimmed by 2 bases and J by 5 bases, 8 bases remained unmatched. This CDR3 is built from 15 residues. The CDR3 DNA is TGTGCCAGCAGCGTGTCCGGGACAGGGAGGGACGAGCAGTACTTC. Its protein product is CASSVSGTGRDEQYF.

This clone was counted only a few times. This chain uses TRBV6-6 with TRBJ2-2; D is possibly TRBD2 (7 bases). Germline lookup yields CDR1 MNHNY and CDR2 SVGAGI (reference sequence). The CDR3 contains 12 residues. CDR3 nucleotides: TGTGCGACCCGGGGGGCTTCCGGGGAGCTGTTTTTT. This gives the protein CATRGASGELFF.

This chain joins TRBV2 and TRBJ1-6, with D uncertain. The CDR3 extends over 18 amino acids. The V end was cut by 4 bases, the J end by 3 bases, with 19 bases between. CDR1 SNHLY and CDR2 FYNNEI come from the germline V gene. The CDR3 region is CASSVSLEDSLYNSPLHF. The CDR3 DNA reads TGTGCCAGCAGTGTTTCTCTTGAGGATTCCCTCTATAATTCACCCCTCCACTTT.

The genes are TRBV19 and TRBJ1-6; D unclear. V gave up 1 base and J gave up 6 bases, with 7 bases separating them. CDR1 LNHDA and CDR2 SQIVND come from the germline V gene (reference sequence). This CDR3 is 14 amino acids long. The CDR3 DNA is TGTGCCAGTAGTATAGGGGCCCTTAATTCACCCCTCCACTTT. It is translated as CASSIGALNSPLHF.

The chain uses TRBV5-1 and TRBJ1-2; TRBD1 aligns across 10 bases. The CDR3 is 13 residues long. The germline CDR1 and CDR2 sequences are SGHRS and YFSETQ. V shed 4 bases and J 6 bases; nucleotides not matched to a gene: 3. In nucleotides, the CDR3 is TGCGCCAGCAGCCCCGGACAGGGGGATGGCTACACCTTC. Translated, it gives CASSPGQGDGYTF.

This chain connects TRBV27 to TRBJ1-2; 12 bases map to TRBD1. CDR1 and CDR2 from the germline V gene are MNHEY and SMNVEV (reference sequence). The CDR3 runs 20 residues. With V trimmed by 1 base and J by 8 bases, 20 bases remained unmatched. CDR3 in amino acids: CASSLYLPQGQGANWEGYTF. CDR3 bases: TGTGCCAGCAGTTTATATCTCCCCCAGGGACAGGGGGCGAACTGGGAGGGCTACACCTTC.

The rearrangement uses TRBV11-3 and TRBJ1-3; D perhaps matches TRBD1 (6 bases). Trimming removed 8 bases from V and 0 bases from J, with 17 bases in between. There are 16 residues in the CDR3. Per germline, CDR1 SGHNT and CDR2 YENEEA. CDR3 in amino acids: CASGNTGSSSGNTIYF. In DNA, the CDR3 is TGTGCCAGCGGAAATACAGGGTCTAGCTCTGGAAACACCATATATTTT.

In nucleotides, the CDR3 is TGTGCCAGCAGTTCCTCTACAGGGCTCCACACAGATACGCAGTATTTT. As protein: CASSSSTGLHTDTQYF. The V and J genes are TRBV6-5 and TRBJ2-3; D might be TRBD1 (6 bases). This CDR3 has 16 amino acids. Trimming took off 4 bases at V and 2 bases at J, with 16 bases between the two ends. CDR1 MNHEY and CDR2 SVGAGI come from the germline V gene.

The rearrangement uses TRBV10-3 and TRBJ2-3, with 13 bases aligning to TRBD2. This CDR3 region has 20 residues. V shed 3 bases, J shed 4 bases, and the junction held 16 bases outside the gene matches. Germline-derived CDR1 and CDR2 are ENHRY and SYGVKD. The CDR3 sequence is CAISEIDLVRTSGGADTQYF. CDR3 DNA sequence: TGTGCCATCAGTGAAATCGATCTAGTCAGAACTAGCGGGGGGGCAGATACGCAGTATTTT.

This chain links TRBV11-2 with TRBJ1-3; TRBD1 agrees at 9 bases. Germline trimming cut 5 bases from V and 2 bases from J; bases unmatched to any gene: 10. The CDR3 has 17 residues. CDR1 is SGHAT and CDR2 is FQNNGV in the germline V gene. In DNA, the CDR3 is TGTGCCAGCAGCACCGGGACAGGGTTTTTAGCTGGAAACACCATATATTTT. Translation: CASSTGTGFLAGNTIYF.

This chain links TRBV7-9 with TRBJ2-1; TRBD2 matches 9 bases. Germline CDR1 SEHNR, CDR2 FQNEAQ (reference sequence). The length of the CDR3 is 18 residues. Trimming took 5 bases from V and 4 from J; bases not matched to a gene: 15. This CDR3 reads CASSPTSGSGGGYNEQFF. CDR3 DNA sequence: TGTGCCAGCAGCCCTACTTCGGGTAGCGGGGGAGGGTACAATGAGCAGTTCTTC.

This clone showed up just a few times. This sequence joins TRBV6-5 and TRBJ2-2; TRBD1 matches at 7 bases. The CDR3 is 15 amino acids. Germline assignment: CDR1 MNHEY and CDR2 SVGAGI. V gave up 5 bases and J gave up 3 bases; unmatched junction bases: 6. In DNA, the CDR3 is TGTGCCAGCAGTCCGCGACAGGGATACACCGGGGAGCTGTTTTTT. The encoded protein is CASSPRQGYTGELFF.

This chain joins TRBV13 and TRBJ2-2; D ambiguous. Germline values: CDR1 PRHDT, CDR2 FYEKMQ (reference sequence). V shed 1 base and J shed 7 bases, with 4 bases lying between them. This CDR3 comprises 12 residues. The CDR3 DNA reads TGTGCCAGCAGCTTAGCCGTCGGGGAGCTGTTTTTT. Its protein product is CASSLAVGELFF.

This chain links TRBV19 with TRBJ1-2, with a tentative D call TRBD1 (6 bases). Deletions cut 1 base from V and 5 bases from J, with 11 bases between. The CDR3 is made up of 14 amino acids. The germline V gene has CDR1 LNHDA and CDR2 SQIVND (reference sequence). CDR3 in DNA: TGTGCCAGTAGTATAGGGACAGCCGAATATGGCTACACCTTC. Translating gives CASSIGTAEYGYTF.

The CDR3 sequence: CASSLNLYEQYF. CDR3 DNA: TGTGCCAGCAGCTTGAACTTATACGAGCAGTACTTC. The J gene is TRBJ2-7, the V gene TRBV5-8; D gene ambiguous. Trimming removed 1 base at V and 4 bases at J, with 6 bases between. Germline CDR1 and CDR2: SGHTS and YDEGEE. The CDR3 consists of 12 residues.

The chain recombines TRBV7-2 with TRBJ1-1, with 9 nucleotides matching TRBD1. Per the germline V gene, CDR1 is SGHTA and CDR2 is FQGNSA. Unmatched junction bases numbered 13, after V lost 5 bases and J lost 0 bases. This CDR3 contains 18 residues. The DNA of the CDR3 is TGTGCCAGCAGCCCGATACCCCGGGACAGGGCATTGAACACTGAAGCTTTCTTT. Translation: CASSPIPRDRALNTEAFF.

The chain uses TRBV2 and TRBJ2-7; 9 bases align to TRBD1. V shed 2 bases, J shed 3 bases, and the junction held 8 bases outside the gene matches. CDR1 and CDR2 from the germline V gene are SNHLY and FYNNEI. The CDR3 loop spans 16 amino acids. Written as DNA, the CDR3 is TGTGCCAGCAGTGAAAGTGGGACAGGGCCGTACTACGAGCAGTACTTC. It yields the protein CASSESGTGPYYEQYF. Full variable domain (remainder filled in from reference TRBV2 and TRBJ2-7): EPEVTQTPSHQVTQMGQEVILRCVPISNHLYFYWYRQILGQKVEFLVSFYNNEISEKSEIFDDQFSVERPDGSNFTLKIRSTKLEDSAMYFCASSESGTGPYYEQYFGPGTRLTVT.

This clone was picked up a small number of times. This chain joins TRBV18 and TRBJ2-5; no clear D. The CDR3 has 14 amino acids. The V end was cut by 0 bases, the J end by 0 bases, with 5 bases between. The germline CDR1 and CDR2 sequences are KGHSH and LQKENI. CDR3 nucleotides: TGTGCCAGCTCACCACCCCGAGACCAAGAGACCCAGTACTTC. Protein product: CASSPPRDQETQYF.

The genes are TRBV7-9 and TRBJ2-1; 8 bases match TRBD1. There are 15 residues in the CDR3. CDR1 is SEHNR and CDR2 is FQNEAQ in the germline V gene (reference sequence). V lost 3 bases, J lost 10 bases, and 11 bases stayed unmatched. This CDR3 reads CASSFPGTGSREQFF. In nucleotides, the CDR3 is TGTGCCAGCAGCTTCCCCGGGACAGGCTCGCGGGAGCAGTTCTTC.

The chain combines TRBV7-9 with TRBJ2-2; perhaps TRBD2 as D (5 bases). CDR3 size: 14 residues. The germline CDR1 and CDR2 sequences are SEHNR and FQNEAQ (reference sequence). V was pared by 1 base and J by 7 bases, with 10 bases between. As DNA, the CDR3 is TGTGCCAGCAGCTTAGGAGCTAGCCTCGGGGAGCTGTTTTTT. Translated, it gives CASSLGASLGELFF. Drawing the rest from reference TRBV7-9 and TRBJ2-2, the complete variable domain is DTGVSQNPRHKITKRGQNVTFRCDPISEHNRLYWYRQTLGQGPEFLTYFQNEAQLEKSRLLSDRFSAERPKGSFSTLEIQRTEQGDSAMYLCASSLGASLGELFFGEGSRLTVL.

The chain carries TRBV9 and TRBJ2-7; TRBD2 agrees at 7 bases. Germline values: CDR1 SGDLS, CDR2 YYNGEE. With V trimmed by 5 bases and J by 2 bases, 10 bases remained unmatched. The CDR3 extends over 15 amino acids. The CDR3 loop reads CASSDGGRGPYEQYF. CDR3 nucleotide sequence: TGTGCCAGCAGTGACGGAGGGAGGGGCCCCTACGAGCAGTACTTC.

The gene calls are TRBV11-1 and TRBJ2-2, with 11 bases matching TRBD1. The V gene end was trimmed by 6 bases and the J gene end by 4 bases; junction bases not matched to a gene: 10. Germline V gene data show CDR1 as SGHAT and CDR2 as FQDESV (reference sequence). This CDR3 has 17 residues. The CDR3 here is CASSIPRGTGGTGELFF. The DNA of the CDR3 is TGTGCCAGCAGTATCCCCCGAGGGACAGGGGGCACCGGGGAGCTGTTTTTT.